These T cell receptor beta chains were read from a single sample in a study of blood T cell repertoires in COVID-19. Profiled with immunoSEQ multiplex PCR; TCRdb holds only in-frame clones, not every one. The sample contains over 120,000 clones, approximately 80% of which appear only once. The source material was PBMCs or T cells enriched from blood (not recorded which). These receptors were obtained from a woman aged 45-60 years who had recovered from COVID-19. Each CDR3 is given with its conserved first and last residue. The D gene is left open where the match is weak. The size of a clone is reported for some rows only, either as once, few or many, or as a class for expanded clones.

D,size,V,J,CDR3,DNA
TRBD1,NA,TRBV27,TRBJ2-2,CASSWTGAGGTRELFF,TGTGCCAGCAGTTGGACAGGGGCAGGTGGGACCCGGGAGCTGTTTTTT
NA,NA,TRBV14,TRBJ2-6,CASSKDSSSGANVLTF,TGTGCCAGCAGCAAGGACTCGAGCTCTGGGGCCAACGTCCTGACTTTC
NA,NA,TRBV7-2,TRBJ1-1,CASSDFLGVRDTEAFF,TGTGCCAGCAGCGATTTTTTAGGGGTCCGGGACACTGAAGCTTTCTTT
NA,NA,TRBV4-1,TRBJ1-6,CASSQPINSPLHF,TGCGCCAGCAGCCAACCTATTAATTCACCCCTCCACTTT
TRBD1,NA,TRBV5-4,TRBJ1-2,CASSSRDRDGYTF,TGTGCCAGCAGCTCAAGGGACAGGGATGGCTACACCTTC
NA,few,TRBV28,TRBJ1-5,CASTLSRGAQPQHF,TGTGCCAGCACCCTAAGCCGGGGGGCTCAGCCCCAGCATTTT
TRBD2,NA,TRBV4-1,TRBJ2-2,CASSLGLAGAYTGELFF,TGCGCCAGCAGCCTCGGACTAGCGGGGGCCTACACCGGGGAGCTGTTTTTT
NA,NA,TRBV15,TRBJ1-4,CATSRDLPATNEKLFF,TGTGCCACCAGCAGAGATCTACCCGCAACTAATGAAAAACTGTTTTTT
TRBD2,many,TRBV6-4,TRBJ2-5,CASSERAGGQETQYF,TGTGCCAGCAGTGAACGAGCGGGGGGGCAAGAGACCCAGTACTTC
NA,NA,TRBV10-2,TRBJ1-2,CASSESSGYGYTF,TGCGCCAGCAGTGAGTCCTCGGGTTATGGCTACACCTTC
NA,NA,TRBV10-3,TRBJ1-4,CAISTGEKLFF,TGTGCCATCAGTACAGGTGAAAAACTGTTTTTT
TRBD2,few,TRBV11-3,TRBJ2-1,CASSSGLAGDYNEQFF,TGTGCCAGCAGCTCTGGACTAGCGGGGGATTACAATGAGCAGTTCTTC
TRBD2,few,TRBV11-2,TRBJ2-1,CASSLYSGGEGNEQFF,TGTGCCAGCAGCCTCTATAGCGGGGGGGAGGGCAATGAGCAGTTCTTC
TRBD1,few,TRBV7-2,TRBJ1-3,CASSRYRGTGNTIYF,TGTGCCAGCAGCCGGTACAGGGGAACTGGAAACACCATATATTTT
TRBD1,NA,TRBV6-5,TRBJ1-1,CASRLTGEEKAFF,TGTGCCAGCAGGTTGACAGGGGAGGAGAAGGCTTTCTTT
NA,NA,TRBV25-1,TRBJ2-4,CASTRTGDLHQYF,TGTGCCAGCACTCGAACGGGGGACCTGCATCAGTACTTC
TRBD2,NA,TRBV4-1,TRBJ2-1,CASSRLAGGWEEQFF,TGCGCCAGCAGCCGGCTAGCGGGGGGCTGGGAGGAGCAGTTCTTC
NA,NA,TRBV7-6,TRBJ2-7,CASSLTGTPGYEQYF,TGTGCCAGCAGCCTTACCGGGACACCCGGGTACGAGCAGTACTTC
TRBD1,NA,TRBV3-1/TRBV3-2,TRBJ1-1,CASSQEQGRAFF,TGTGCCAGCAGCCAAGAACAGGGGAGAGCTTTCTTT
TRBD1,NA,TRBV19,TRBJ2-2,CASSADRGMGSGELFF,TGTGCCAGTAGTGCGGACAGGGGGATGGGGAGCGGGGAGCTGTTTTTT
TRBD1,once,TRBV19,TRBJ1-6,CASKGTGDSPLHF,TGTGCCAGTAAAGGGACAGGAGATTCACCCCTCCACTTT
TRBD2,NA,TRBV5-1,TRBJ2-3,CASSLGTLAGGSTDTQYF,TGCGCCAGCAGCTTGGGGACTTTAGCGGGGGGGAGCACAGATACGCAGTATTTT
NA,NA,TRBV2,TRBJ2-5,CASSVQGNQETQYF,TGTGCCAGCAGTGTACAGGGAAATCAAGAGACCCAGTACTTC
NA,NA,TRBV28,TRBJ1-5,CASSFSSAAWHF,TGTGCCAGCAGTTTCTCTTCGGCGGCCTGGCATTTT
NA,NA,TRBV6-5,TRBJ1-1,CASGTGSTEAFF,TGTGCCAGCGGTACAGGGTCGACTGAAGCTTTCTTT
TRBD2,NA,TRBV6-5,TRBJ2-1,CASSLAGGYNEQFF,TGTGCCAGCAGCCTAGCGGGGGGCTACAATGAGCAGTTCTTC
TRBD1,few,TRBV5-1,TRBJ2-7,CASGQGASYEQYF,TGCGCCAGTGGACAGGGTGCGTCCTACGAGCAGTACTTC
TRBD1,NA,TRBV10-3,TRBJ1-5,CAISEGTDNQPQHF,TGTGCCATCAGTGAGGGGACAGACAATCAGCCCCAGCATTTT
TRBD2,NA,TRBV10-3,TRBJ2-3,CAISELFSGGADTQYF,TGTGCCATCAGTGAGCTTTTTAGCGGGGGGGCGGATACGCAGTATTTT
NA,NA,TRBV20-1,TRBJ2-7,CSARSDYEQYF,TGCAGTGCTAGATCAGACTACGAGCAGTACTTC
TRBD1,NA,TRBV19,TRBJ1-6,CASRGQAYNSPLHF,TGTGCCAGCCGCGGACAGGCTTATAATTCACCCCTCCACTTT
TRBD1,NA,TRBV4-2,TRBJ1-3,CASSIGTAASGNTIYF,TGTGCCAGCAGTATAGGGACAGCCGCCTCTGGAAACACCATATATTTT
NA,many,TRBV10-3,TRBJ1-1,CAISGTPVLNTEAFF,TGTGCCATCAGTGGGACACCCGTACTTAACACTGAAGCTTTCTTT